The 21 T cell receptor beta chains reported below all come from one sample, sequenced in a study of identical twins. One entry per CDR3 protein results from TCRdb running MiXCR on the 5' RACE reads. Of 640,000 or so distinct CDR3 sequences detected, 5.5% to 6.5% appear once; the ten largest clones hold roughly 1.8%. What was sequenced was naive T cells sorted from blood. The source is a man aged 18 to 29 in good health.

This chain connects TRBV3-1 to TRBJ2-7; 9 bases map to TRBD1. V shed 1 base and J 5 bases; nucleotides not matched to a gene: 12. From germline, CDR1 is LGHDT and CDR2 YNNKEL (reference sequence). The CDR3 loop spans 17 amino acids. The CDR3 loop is CASSQGAGTGFPNEQYF. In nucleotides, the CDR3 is TGTGCCAGCAGCCAAGGGGCCGGGACAGGGTTTCCCAACGAGCAGTACTTC.

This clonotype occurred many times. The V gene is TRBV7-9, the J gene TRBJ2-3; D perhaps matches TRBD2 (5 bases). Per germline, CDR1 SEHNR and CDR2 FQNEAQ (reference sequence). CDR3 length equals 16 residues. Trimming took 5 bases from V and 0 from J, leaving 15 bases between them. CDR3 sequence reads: CASSPKGVRSTDTQYF. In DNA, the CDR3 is TGTGCCAGCAGCCCCAAGGGAGTCAGAAGCACAGATACGCAGTATTTT.

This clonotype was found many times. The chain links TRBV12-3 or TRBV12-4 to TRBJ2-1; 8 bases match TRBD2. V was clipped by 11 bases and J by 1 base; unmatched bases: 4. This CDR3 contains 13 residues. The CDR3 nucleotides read TGTGCCCTTGTAGCGGGATCCTACAATGAGCAGTTCTTC. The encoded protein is CALVAGSYNEQFF.

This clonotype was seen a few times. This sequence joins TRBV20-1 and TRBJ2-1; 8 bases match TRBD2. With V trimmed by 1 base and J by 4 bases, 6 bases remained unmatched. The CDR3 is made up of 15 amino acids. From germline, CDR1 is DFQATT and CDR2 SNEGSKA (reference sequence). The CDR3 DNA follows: TGCAGTGCTAGAGGAATAGGCGGGAGGTACAATGAGCAGTTCTTC. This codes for CSARGIGGRYNEQFF.

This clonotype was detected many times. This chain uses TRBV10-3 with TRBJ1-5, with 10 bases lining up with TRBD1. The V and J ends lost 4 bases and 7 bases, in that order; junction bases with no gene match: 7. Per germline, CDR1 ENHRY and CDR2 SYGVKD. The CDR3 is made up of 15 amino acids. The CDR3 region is CAISAGQGIQQPQHF. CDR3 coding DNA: TGTGCCATCAGTGCGGGACAGGGGATTCAACAGCCCCAGCATTTT.

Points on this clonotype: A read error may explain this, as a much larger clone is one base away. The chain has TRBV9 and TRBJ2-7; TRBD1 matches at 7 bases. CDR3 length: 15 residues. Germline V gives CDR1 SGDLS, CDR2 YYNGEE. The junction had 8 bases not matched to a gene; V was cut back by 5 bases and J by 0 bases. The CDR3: CASRGGIGVSYEQYF. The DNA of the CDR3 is TGTGCCAGCAGAGGGGGCATTGGAGTCTCCTACGAGCAGTACTTC.

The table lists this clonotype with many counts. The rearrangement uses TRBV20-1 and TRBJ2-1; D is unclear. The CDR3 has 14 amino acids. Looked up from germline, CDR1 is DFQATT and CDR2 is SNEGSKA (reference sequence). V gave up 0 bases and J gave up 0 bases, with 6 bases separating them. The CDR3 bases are TGCAGTGCTAGAGATCCCTACTCCTACAATGAGCAGTTCTTC. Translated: CSARDPYSYNEQFF.

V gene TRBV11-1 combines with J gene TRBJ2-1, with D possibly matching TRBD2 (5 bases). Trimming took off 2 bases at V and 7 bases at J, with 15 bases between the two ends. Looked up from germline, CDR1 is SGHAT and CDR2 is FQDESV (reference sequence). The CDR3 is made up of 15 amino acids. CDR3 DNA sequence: TGTGCCAGCAGCTTATCAACTAGGAGGTGGAATGAGCAGTTCTTC. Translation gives CASSLSTRRWNEQFF. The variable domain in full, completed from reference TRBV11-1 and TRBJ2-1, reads EAEVAQSPRYKITEKSQAVAFWCDPISGHATLYWYRQILGQGPELLVQFQDESVVDDSQLPKDRFSAERLKGVDSTLKIQPAELGDSAMYLCASSLSTRRWNEQFFGPGTRLTVL.

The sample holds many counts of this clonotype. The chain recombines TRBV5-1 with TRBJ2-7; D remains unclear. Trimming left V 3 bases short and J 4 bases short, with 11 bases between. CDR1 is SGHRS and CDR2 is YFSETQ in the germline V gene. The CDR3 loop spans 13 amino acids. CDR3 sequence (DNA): TGCGCCAGCAGCTGTGGGTTTTGGTACGAGCAGTACGTC. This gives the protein CASSCGFWYEQYV.

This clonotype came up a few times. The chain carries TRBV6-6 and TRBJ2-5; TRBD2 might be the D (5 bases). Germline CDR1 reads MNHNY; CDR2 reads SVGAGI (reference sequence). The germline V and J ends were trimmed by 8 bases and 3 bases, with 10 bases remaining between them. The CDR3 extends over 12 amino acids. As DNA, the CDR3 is TGTGCCAGCCAGGAGGTCAAAGAGACCCAGTACTTC. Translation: CASQEVKETQYF.

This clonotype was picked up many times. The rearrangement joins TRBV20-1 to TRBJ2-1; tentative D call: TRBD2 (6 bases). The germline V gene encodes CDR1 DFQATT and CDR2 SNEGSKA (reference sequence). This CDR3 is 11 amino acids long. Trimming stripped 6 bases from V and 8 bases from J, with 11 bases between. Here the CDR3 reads CSAPWRDEQFF. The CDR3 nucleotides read TGCAGTGCCCCTTGGAGGGATGAGCAGTTCTTC.

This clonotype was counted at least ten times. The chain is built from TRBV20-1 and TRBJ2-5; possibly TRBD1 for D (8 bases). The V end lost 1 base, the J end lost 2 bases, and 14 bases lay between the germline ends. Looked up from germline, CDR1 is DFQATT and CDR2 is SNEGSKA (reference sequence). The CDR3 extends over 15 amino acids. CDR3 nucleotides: TGCAGTGCTAGAGTTACAGGGGGGGTGCAAGAGACCCAGTACTTC. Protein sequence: CSARVTGGVQETQYF.

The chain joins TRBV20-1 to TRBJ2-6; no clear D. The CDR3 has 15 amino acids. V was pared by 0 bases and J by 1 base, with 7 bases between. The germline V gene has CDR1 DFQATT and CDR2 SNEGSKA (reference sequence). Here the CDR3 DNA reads TGCAGTGCTAGAGATTCGGCTTCTGGGGCCAACGTCCTGACTTTC. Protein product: CSARDSASGANVLTF.

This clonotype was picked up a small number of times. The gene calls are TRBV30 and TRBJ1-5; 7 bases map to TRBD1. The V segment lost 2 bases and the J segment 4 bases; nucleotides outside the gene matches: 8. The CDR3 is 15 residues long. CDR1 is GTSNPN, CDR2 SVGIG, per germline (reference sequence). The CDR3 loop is CAWSFSGQRNQPQHF. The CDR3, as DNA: TGTGCCTGGAGTTTCTCGGGACAGAGAAATCAGCCCCAGCATTTT.

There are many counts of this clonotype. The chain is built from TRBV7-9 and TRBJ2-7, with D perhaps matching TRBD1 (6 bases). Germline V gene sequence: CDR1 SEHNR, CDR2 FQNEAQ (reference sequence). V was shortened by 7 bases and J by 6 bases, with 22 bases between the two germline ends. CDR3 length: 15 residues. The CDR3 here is CASNIAGTPTAEQYF. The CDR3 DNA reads TGTGCCAGCAACATAGCCGGGACACCCACCGCCGAGCAGTACTTC. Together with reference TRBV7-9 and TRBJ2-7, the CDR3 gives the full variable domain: DTGVSQNPRHKITKRGQNVTFRCDPISEHNRLYWYRQTLGQGPEFLTYFQNEAQLEKSRLLSDRFSAERPKGSFSTLEIQRTEQGDSAMYLCASNIAGTPTAEQYFGPGTRLTVT.

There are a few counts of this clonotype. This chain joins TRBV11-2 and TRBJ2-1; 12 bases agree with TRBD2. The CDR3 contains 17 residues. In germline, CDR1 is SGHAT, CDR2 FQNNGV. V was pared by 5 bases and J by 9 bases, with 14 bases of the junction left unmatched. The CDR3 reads CASSVPSGRAPGGEQFF. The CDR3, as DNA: TGTGCCAGCAGCGTGCCTAGCGGGAGGGCTCCGGGAGGTGAGCAGTTCTTC.

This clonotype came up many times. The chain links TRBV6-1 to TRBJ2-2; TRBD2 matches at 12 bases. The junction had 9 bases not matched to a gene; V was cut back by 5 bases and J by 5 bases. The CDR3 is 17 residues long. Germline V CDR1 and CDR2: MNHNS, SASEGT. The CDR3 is CASSPLAGGPRTGELFF. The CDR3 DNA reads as TGTGCCAGCAGTCCCCTAGCGGGAGGGCCTCGGACCGGGGAGCTGTTTTTT.

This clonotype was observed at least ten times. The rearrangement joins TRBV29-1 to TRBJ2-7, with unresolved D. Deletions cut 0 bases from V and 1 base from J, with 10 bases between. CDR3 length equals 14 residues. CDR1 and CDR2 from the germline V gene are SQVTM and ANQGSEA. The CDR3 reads CSVEDLGSSYEQYF. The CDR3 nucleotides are TGCAGCGTTGAAGATCTTGGCTCTTCCTACGAGCAGTACTTC.

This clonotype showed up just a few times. DNA of the CDR3: TGTGCCAGCAGTGAATTGATCACAGGCTCCTCCGGCTACACCTTC. Amino acid sequence: CASSELITGSSGYTF. The rearrangement joins TRBV6-1 to TRBJ1-2; D perhaps matches TRBD1 (5 bases). V lost 2 bases, J lost 8 bases, and 18 bases lay in between. From germline, CDR1 is MNHNS and CDR2 SASEGT. CDR3 length: 15 residues.

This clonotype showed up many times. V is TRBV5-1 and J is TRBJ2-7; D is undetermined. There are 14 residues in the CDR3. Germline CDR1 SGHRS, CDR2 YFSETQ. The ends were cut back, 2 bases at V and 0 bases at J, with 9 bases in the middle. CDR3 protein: CASSFTGTSYEQYF. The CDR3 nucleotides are TGCGCCAGCAGCTTTACCGGCACCTCCTACGAGCAGTACTTC.

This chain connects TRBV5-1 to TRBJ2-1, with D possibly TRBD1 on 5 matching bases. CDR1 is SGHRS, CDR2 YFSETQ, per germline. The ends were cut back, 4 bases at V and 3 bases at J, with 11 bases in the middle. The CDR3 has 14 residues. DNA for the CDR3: TGCGCCAGCAGCCTCGAGACAGACTACAATGAGCAGTTCTTC. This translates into CASSLETDYNEQFF.